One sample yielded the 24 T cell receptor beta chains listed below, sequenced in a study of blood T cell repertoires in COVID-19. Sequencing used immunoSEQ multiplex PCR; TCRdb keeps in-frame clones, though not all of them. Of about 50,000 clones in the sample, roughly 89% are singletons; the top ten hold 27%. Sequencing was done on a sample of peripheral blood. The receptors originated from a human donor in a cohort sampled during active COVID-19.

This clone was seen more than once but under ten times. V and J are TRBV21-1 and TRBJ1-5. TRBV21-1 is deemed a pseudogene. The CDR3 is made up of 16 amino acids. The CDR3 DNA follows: TGTGCCAGCAGCGACCCTCGGAGGGTCGGGGATCAGCCCCAGCATTTT. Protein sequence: CASSDPRRVGDQPQHF.

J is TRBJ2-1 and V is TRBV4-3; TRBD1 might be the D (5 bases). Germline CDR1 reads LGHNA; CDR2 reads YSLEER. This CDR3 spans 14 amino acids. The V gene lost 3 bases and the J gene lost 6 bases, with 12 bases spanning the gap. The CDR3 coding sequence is TGCGCCAGCAGCCAGGACGGACACAGCAATGAGCAGTTCTTC. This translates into CASSQDGHSNEQFF.

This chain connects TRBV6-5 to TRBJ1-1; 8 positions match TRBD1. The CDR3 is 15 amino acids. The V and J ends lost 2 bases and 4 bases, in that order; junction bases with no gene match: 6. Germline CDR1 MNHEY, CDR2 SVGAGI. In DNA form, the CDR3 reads TGTGCCAGCAGTTACGCACAGGGGGTTTTCACTGAAGCTTTCTTT. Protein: CASSYAQGVFTEAFF.

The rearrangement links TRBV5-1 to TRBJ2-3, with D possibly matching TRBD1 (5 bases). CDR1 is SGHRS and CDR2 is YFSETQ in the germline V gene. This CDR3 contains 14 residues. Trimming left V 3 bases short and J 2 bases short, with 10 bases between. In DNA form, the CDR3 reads TGCGCCAGCAGCTGGGGCTCGAACACAGATACGCAGTATTTT. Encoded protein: CASSWGSNTDTQYF.

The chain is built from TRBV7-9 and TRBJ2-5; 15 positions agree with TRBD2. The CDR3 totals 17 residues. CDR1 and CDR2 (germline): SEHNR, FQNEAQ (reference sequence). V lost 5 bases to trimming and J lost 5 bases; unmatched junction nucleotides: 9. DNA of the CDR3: TGTGCCAGCAGCCCCGGGACTAGCGGGGGGCCGGGGGAGACCCAGTACTTC. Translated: CASSPGTSGGPGETQYF. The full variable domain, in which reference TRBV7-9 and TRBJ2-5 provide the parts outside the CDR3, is DTGVSQNPRHKITKRGQNVTFRCDPISEHNRLYWYRQTLGQGPEFLTYFQNEAQLEKSRLLSDRFSAERPKGSFSTLEIQRTEQGDSAMYLCASSPGTSGGPGETQYFGPGTRLLVL.

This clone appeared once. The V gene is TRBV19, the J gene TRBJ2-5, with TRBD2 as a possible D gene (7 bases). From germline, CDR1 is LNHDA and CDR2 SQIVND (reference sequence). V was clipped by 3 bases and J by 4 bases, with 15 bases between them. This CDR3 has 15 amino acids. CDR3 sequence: CASSMQGGGAETQYF. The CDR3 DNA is TGTGCCAGTAGTATGCAAGGGGGGGGCGCAGAGACCCAGTACTTC. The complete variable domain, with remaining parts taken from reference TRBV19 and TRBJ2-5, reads DGGITQSPKYLFRKEGQNVTLSCEQNLNHDAMYWYRQDPGQGLRLIYYSQIVNDFQKGDIAEGYSVSREKKESFPLTVTSAQKNPTAFYLCASSMQGGGAETQYFGPGTRLLVL.

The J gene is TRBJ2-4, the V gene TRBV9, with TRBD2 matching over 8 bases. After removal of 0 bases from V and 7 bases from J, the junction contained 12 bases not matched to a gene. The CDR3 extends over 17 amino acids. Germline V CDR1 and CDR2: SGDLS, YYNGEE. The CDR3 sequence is CASSVATGGGRGNIQYF. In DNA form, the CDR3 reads TGTGCCAGCAGCGTAGCTACGGGAGGGGGTCGTGGGAACATTCAGTACTTC.

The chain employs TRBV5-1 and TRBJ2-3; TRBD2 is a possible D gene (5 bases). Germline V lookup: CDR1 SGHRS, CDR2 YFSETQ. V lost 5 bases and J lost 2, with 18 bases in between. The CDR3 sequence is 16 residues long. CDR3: CASRQRAEVPTDTQYF. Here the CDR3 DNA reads TGCGCCAGCAGACAACGGGCGGAGGTGCCCACAGATACGCAGTATTTT.

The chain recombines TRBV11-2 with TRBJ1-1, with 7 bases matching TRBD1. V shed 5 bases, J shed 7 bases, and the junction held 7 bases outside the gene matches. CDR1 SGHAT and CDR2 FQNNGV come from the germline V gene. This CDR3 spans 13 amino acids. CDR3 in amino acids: CASSARSGGEAFF. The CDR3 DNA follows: TGTGCCAGCAGCGCACGATCAGGGGGTGAAGCTTTCTTT.

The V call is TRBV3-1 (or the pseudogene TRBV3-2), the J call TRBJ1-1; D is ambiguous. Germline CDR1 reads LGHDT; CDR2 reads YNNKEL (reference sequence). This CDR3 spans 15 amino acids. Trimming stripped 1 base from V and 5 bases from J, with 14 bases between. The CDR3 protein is CASSQGQLLGTEAFF. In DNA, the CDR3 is TGTGCCAGCAGCCAAGGGCAGCTTCTCGGGACTGAAGCTTTCTTT.

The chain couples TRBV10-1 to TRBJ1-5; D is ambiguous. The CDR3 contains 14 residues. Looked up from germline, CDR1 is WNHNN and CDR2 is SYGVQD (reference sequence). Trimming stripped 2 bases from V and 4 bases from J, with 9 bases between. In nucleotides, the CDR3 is TGCGCCAGCAGTGAGCCCAGAAGAAATCAGCCCCAGCATTTT. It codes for CASSEPRRNQPQHF.

The CDR3 DNA is TGTGCCAGCGGGGGGGGTAACACTAATGAAGCTTTCTTT. It encodes CASGGGNTNEAFF. V gene TRBV2 combines with J gene TRBJ1-1; D possibly corresponds to TRBD1 (5 bases). Germline lookup yields CDR1 SNHLY and CDR2 FYNNEI. The CDR3 loop spans 13 amino acids. Trimming left V 8 bases short and J 7 bases short, with 17 bases between.

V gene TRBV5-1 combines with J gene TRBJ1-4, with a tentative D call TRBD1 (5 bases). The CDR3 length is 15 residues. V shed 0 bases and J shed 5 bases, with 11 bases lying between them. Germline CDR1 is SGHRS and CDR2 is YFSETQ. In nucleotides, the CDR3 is TGCGCCAGCAGCTTGGATTTTGCAGGGAATGAAAAACTGTTTTTT. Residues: CASSLDFAGNEKLFF. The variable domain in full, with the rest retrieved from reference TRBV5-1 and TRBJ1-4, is KAGVTQTPRYLIKTRGQQVTLSCSPISGHRSVSWYQQTPGQGLQFLFEYFSETQRNKGNFPGRFSGRQFSNSRSEMNVSTLELGDSALYLCASSLDFAGNEKLFFGSGTQLSVL.

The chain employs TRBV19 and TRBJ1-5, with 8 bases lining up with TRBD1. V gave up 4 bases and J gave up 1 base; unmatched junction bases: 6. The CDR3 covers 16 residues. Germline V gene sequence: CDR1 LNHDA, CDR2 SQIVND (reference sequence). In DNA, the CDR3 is TGTGCCAGTAGTACTATAGACAGGGGAAGCAATCAGCCCCAGCATTTT. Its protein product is CASSTIDRGSNQPQHF.

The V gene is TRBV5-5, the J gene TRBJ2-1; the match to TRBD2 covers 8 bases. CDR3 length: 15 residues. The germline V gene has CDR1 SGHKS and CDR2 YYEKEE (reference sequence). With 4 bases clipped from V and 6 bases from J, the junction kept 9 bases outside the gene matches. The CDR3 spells CASSPLGLGGNEQFF. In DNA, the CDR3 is TGTGCCAGCAGCCCCTTGGGACTAGGTGGCAATGAGCAGTTCTTC.

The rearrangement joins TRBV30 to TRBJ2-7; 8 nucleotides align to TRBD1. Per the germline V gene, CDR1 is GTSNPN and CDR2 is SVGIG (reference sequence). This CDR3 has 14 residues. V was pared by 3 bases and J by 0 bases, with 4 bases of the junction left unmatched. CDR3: CAWSRDRSSYEQYF. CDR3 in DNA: TGTGCCTGGAGCCGGGACAGGAGCTCCTACGAGCAGTACTTC.

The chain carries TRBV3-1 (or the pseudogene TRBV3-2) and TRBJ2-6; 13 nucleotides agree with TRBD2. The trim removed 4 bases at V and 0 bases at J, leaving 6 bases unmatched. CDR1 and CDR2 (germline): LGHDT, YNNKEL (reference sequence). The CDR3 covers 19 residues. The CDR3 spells CASSPGTSGALSGANVLTF. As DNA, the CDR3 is TGTGCCAGCAGCCCCGGGACTAGCGGGGCTCTCTCTGGGGCCAACGTCCTGACTTTC.

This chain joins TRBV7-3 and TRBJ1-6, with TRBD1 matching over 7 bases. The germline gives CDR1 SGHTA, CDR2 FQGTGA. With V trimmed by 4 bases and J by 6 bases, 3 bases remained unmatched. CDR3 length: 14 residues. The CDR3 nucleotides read TGTGCCAGCAGCTCGGGGACAGCTAATTCACCCCTCCACTTT. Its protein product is CASSSGTANSPLHF.

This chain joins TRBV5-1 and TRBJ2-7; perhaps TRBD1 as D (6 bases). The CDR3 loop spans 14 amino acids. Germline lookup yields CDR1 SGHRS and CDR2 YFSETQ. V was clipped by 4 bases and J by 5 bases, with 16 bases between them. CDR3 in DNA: TGCGCCAGCAGCCCTGGCGGTCAGGGGAACGAGCAGTACGTC. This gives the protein CASSPGGQGNEQYV.

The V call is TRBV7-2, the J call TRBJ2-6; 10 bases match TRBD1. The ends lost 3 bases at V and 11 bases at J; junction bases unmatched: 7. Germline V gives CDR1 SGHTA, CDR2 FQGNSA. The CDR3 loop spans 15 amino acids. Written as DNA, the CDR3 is TGTGCCAGCAGCTTGGGGGGACAGGGGCAGCACGTCCTGACTTTC. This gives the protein CASSLGGQGQHVLTF.

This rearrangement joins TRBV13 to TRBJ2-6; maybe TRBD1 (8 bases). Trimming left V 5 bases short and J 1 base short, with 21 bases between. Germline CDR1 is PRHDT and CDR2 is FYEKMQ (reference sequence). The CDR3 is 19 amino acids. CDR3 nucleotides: TGTGCCAGCAGCGTCTACAGGGGGGGCAGCGGTTCTGGGGCCAACGTCCTGACTTTC. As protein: CASSVYRGGSGSGANVLTF.

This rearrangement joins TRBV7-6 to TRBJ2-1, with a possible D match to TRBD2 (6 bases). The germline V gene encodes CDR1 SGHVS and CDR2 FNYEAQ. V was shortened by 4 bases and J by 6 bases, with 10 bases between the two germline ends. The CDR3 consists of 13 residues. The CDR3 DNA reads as TGTGCCAGCAGCTCGGGACTTAGCAATGAGCAGTTCTTC. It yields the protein CASSSGLSNEQFF.

The CDR3 nucleotides are TGTGCCAGTAATCCCTCCTCTGGAAACACCATATATTTT. Its translation is CASNPSSGNTIYF. This chain links TRBV19 with TRBJ1-3; D gene ambiguous. From germline, CDR1 is LNHDA and CDR2 SQIVND (reference sequence). The CDR3 covers 13 residues. The V and J ends lost 7 bases and 0 bases respectively, with 7 bases between them.

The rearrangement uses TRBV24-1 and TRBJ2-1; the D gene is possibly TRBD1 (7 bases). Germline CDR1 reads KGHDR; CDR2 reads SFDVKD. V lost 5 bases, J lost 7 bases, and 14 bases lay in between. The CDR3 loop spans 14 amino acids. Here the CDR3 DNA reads TGTGCCACCAGTGCCCCAGGGGGGAAAAATGAGCAGTTCTTC. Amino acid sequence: CATSAPGGKNEQFF.